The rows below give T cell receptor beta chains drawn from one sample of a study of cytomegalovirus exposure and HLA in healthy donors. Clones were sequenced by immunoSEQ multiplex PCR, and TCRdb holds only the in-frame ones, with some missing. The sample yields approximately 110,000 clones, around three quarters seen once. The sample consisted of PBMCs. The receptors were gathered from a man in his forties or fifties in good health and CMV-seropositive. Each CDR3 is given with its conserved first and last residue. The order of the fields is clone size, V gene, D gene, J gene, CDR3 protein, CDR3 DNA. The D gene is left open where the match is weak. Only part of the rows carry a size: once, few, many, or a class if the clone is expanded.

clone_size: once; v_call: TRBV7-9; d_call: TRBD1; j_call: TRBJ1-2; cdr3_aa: CASSLLDRDGYTF; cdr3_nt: TGTGCCAGCAGCCTACTCGACAGGGATGGCTACACCTTC
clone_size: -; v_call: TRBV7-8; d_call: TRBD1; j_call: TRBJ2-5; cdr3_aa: CASSSTHPGQQETQYF; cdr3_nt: TGTGCCAGCAGCTCCACCCATCCGGGACAGCAAGAGACCCAGTACTTC
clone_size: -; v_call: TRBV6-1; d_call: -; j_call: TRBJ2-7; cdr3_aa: CASSDLSGHYVVYEQYF; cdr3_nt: TGTGCCAGCAGTGACTTGTCGGGACACTACGTGGTCTACGAGCAGTACTTC
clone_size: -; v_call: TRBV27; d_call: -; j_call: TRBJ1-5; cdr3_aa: CASSLAGSQPQHF; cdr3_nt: TGTGCCAGCAGTTTAGCGGGTTCGCAGCCCCAGCATTTT
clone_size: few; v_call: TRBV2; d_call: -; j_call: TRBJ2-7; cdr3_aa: CASTENRFDEQYF; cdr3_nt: TGTGCCAGCACTGAAAATCGGTTTGACGAGCAGTACTTC
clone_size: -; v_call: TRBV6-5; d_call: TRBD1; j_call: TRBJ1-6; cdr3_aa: CASSYQTGYPPPLHF; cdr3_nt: TGTGCCAGCAGTTACCAGACAGGGTACCCCCCACCCCTCCACTTT
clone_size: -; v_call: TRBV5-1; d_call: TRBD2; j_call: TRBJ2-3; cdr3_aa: CASSLGTSGISQYF; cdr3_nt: TGCGCCAGCAGCTTGGGGACTAGCGGGATTTCTCAGTATTTT
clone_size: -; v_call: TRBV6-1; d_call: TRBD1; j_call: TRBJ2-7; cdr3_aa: CASSATGGLRPYEQYF; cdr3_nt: TGTGCCAGCAGTGCCACAGGGGGCCTACGTCCTTACGAGCAGTACTTC
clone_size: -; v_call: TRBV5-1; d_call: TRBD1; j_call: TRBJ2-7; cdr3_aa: CASSGLTGVGEQYF; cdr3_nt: TGCGCCAGCAGCGGACTGACAGGGGTTGGGGAGCAGTACTTC
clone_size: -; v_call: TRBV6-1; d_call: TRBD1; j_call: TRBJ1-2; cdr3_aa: CASSPRGQSGYTF; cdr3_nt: TGTGCCAGCAGTCCCAGGGGGCAAAGTGGCTACACCTTC
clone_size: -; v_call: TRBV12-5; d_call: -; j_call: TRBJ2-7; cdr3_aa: CASGLATYEQYF; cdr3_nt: TGTGCTAGCGGACTCGCGACCTACGAGCAGTACTTC
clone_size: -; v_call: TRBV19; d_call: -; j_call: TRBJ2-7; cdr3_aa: CAAGAYYEQYF; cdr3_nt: TGTGCCGCGGGTGCTTATTACGAGCAGTACTTC
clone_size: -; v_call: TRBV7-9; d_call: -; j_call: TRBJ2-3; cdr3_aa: CASSHSLGDFPTDTQYF; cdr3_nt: TGTGCCAGCAGCCATAGTCTGGGGGACTTCCCCACAGATACGCAGTATTTT
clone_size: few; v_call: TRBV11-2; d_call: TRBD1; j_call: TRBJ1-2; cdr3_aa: CASSDRGLIYGYTF; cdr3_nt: TGTGCCAGCAGTGACAGGGGGCTGATCTATGGCTACACCTTC
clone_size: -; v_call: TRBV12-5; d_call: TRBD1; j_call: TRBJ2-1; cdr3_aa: CASVQPGQGYNEQFF; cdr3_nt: TGTGCTAGTGTCCAACCGGGACAGGGGTACAATGAGCAGTTCTTC
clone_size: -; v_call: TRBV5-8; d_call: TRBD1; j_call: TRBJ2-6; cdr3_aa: CASSSWDRVPSGANVLTF; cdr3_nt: TGTGCCAGCAGCTCCTGGGACAGGGTTCCCTCTGGGGCCAACGTCCTGACTTTC
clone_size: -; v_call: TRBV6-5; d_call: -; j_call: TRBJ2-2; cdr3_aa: CASSYSHGDTGELFF; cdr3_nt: TGTGCCAGCAGTTACTCCCACGGGGACACCGGGGAGCTGTTTTTT
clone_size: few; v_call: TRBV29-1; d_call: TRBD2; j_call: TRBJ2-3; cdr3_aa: CSVVALLSGSLVSTDTQYF; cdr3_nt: TGCAGCGTTGTAGCCCTTTTAAGCGGGAGTCTAGTTAGCACAGATACGCAGTATTTT
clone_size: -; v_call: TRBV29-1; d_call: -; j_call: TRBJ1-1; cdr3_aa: CSVFGRMNTEAFF; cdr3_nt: TGCAGCGTTTTTGGCAGGATGAACACTGAAGCTTTCTTT
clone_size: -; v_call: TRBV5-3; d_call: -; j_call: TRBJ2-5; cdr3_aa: CARSTRRHPLKTQYF; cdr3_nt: TGTGCCAGAAGCACGCGCCGCCACCCTCTTAAGACCCAGTACTTC
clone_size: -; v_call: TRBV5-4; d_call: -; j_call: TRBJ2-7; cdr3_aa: CASSLEDSNYEQYF; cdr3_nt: TGTGCCAGCAGCTTGGAGGACTCGAACTACGAGCAGTACTTC
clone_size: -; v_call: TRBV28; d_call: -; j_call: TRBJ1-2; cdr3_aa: CASSLSFPGESGGYTF; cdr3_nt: TGTGCCAGCAGTCTTTCCTTTCCGGGGGAATCGGGGGGCTACACCTTC
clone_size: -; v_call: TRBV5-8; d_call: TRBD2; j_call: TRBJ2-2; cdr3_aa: CAAPGLAGGRDTGELFF; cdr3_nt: TGTGCCGCACCGGGACTAGCGGGGGGGCGCGACACCGGGGAGCTGTTTTTT
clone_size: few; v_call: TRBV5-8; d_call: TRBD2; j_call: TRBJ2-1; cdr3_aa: CASTTVGGSENEQFF; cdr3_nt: TGTGCCAGCACCACGGTGGGGGGGAGTGAGAATGAGCAGTTCTTC